Listed below are T cell receptor beta chains from one sample, sequenced in a study of T cell repertoires in ileal Crohn's disease. Using immunoSEQ multiplex PCR, the repertoire was profiled, and TCRdb retains in-frame clones only, with some absent. The table lists roughly 3,000 clones, approximately 88% of them singletons, with roughly 14% in the top ten. The sequencing input was ileal tissue. The source of these receptors is an adult with Crohn's disease. The CDR3 runs from the conserved cysteine through the conserved F or W. Each record gives: J gene, clone size, V gene, D gene, CDR3 protein, CDR3 DNA. A D gene is named only where the DNA matches it firmly. Clone size is shown for a subset of rows, as once, few, many or a class of expanded clone.

>TRBJ1-5|NA|TRBV11-3|NA
CASSLNRPGTLFNQPQHF
TGTGCCAGCAGCCTAAATCGACCCGGGACCCTCTTCAATCAGCCCCAGCATTTT
>TRBJ1-3|NA|TRBV11-1|TRBD1
CASSDTGQGFFGNTIYF
TGTGCCAGCAGCGACACGGGACAGGGATTCTTTGGAAACACCATATATTTT
>TRBJ2-7|NA|TRBV19|TRBD2
CASSTTRTSSYEQYF
TGTGCCAGTAGTACGACTAGGACTAGCTCCTACGAGCAGTACTTC
>TRBJ2-7|NA|TRBV29-1|TRBD1
CSATGTGGFSYEQYF
TGCAGCGCTACGGGGACAGGGGGCTTCTCCTACGAGCAGTACTTC
>TRBJ2-1|NA|TRBV6-4|TRBD2
CASRMFSGGTKDEQFF
TGTGCCAGCAGAATGTTTAGCGGGGGTACAAAGGATGAGCAGTTCTTC
>TRBJ2-7|NA|TRBV30|NA
CAWRTPGTQKIYEQYF
TGTGCCTGGAGGACCCCCGGGACTCAAAAGATCTACGAGCAGTACTTC
>TRBJ1-2|NA|TRBV7-9|NA
CASSLAATEYYGYTF
TGTGCCAGCAGCTTAGCCGCGACAGAATACTATGGCTACACCTTC
>TRBJ2-1|NA|TRBV5-1|TRBD2
CASSPPGGAGYNEQFF
TGCGCCAGCAGCCCCCCCGGGGGGGCCGGTTACAATGAGCAGTTCTTC
>TRBJ1-1|NA|TRBV25-1|NA
CASSGPGRTEAFF
TGTGCCAGCAGTGGACCTGGGAGGACTGAAGCTTTCTTT
>TRBJ1-2|NA|TRBV10-3|NA
CAINHPGTYGYTF
TGTGCCATCAATCACCCAGGGACCTATGGCTACACCTTC
>TRBJ1-3|NA|TRBV25-1|NA
CASSPPGFTGNTIYF
TGTGCCAGCAGCCCCCCGGGTTTTACTGGAAACACCATATATTTT
>TRBJ1-3|NA|TRBV6-1|NA
CASSEGPSGNTIYF
TGTGCCAGCAGCGAGGGGCCCTCAGGAAACACCATATATTTT
>TRBJ2-1|NA|TRBV5-5|NA
CASSSIGLASFGNEQFF
TGTGCCAGCAGCTCAATCGGCCTAGCGTCCTTCGGGAATGAGCAGTTCTTC
>TRBJ1-2|once|TRBV10-1|NA
CASSDRALPMCGYTF
TGCGCCAGCAGTGATAGGGCTCTACCTATGTGTGGCTACACCTTC
>TRBJ1-4|once|TRBV25-1|NA
CASSDSLGGKLFF
TGTGCCAGCAGTGATTCGCTCGGGGGAAAACTGTTTTTT
>TRBJ1-1|NA|TRBV5-1|NA
CASSLAGPNTEAFF
TGCGCCAGCAGCTTGGCCGGACCCAACACTGAAGCTTTCTTT
>TRBJ2-7|NA|TRBV29-1|TRBD2
CSVEVLADGYEQYF
TGCAGCGTCGAAGTACTAGCGGATGGCTACGAGCAGTACTTC